This TCR beta chain is drawn from a study of T cells in Graves' hyperthyroidism and ophthalmopathy. Across the study: Before any treatment, at initial diagnosis, peripheral blood was collected.

Stability of Graves' hyperthyroidism was defined as absent ophthalmopathy progression within 18 months. Study findings and constraints: The majority of expanded thyroid clonotypes above 0.001 also appeared in blood.

The CDR3 is 16 residues long. After removal of 5 bases from V and 0 bases from J, the junction contained 9 bases not matched to a gene. The V gene's germline CDR1 is SNHLY and CDR2 FYNNEI. Researchers took RNA transcripts and amplified the TCR beta CDR3 regions from them. A first-round RT-PCR of the TCR CDR3 used the HTBI primer set. TCRdb reprocessed the multiplex PCR reads with MiXCR, giving one entry per CDR3 protein. Here the sample spans hundreds of thousands of distinct CDR3 sequences, 38% being singletons. This clonotype was seen many times. No antigen is known for it. This TCR was sampled from a man younger than 35 with Graves' hyperthyroidism. Sequencing was carried out using blood. The chain has TRBV2 and TRBJ1-1; 7 bases map to TRBD1. The CDR3 sequence: CASSLLKTGLNTEAFF. CDR3 in DNA: TGTGCCAGCAGTCTTCTAAAGACAGGGTTGAACACTGAAGCTTTCTTT.